The present T cell receptor beta chain was sequenced within a study of CD8+CD57+ T cells in acquired aplastic anemia. CDR3 and TCR beta VDJ profiling relied on a genomic DNA template. TCRdb re-called the reads with MiXCR, one entry per CDR3 protein. The sample holds roughly 80,000 distinct CDR3 sequences; about half are singletons and the top ten take 66%. This CDR3 is built from 16 residues. After removal of 3 bases from V and 6 bases from J, the junction contained 11 bases not matched to a gene. Germline assignment: CDR1 LNHNV and CDR2 YYDKDF (reference sequence). The material sequenced was sorted CD4+, CD8+, or CD8+CD57+ T cells (not recorded which) from PBMCs. This sequence originates from a human donor in good health, serving as a control. The gene calls are TRBV15 and TRBJ1-5, with 7 bases lining up with TRBD1. The CDR3 spells CATSSPTGSLGQPQHF. The CDR3 nucleotides are TGTGCCACCAGCAGCCCGACAGGGAGTTTAGGTCAGCCCCAGCATTTT.